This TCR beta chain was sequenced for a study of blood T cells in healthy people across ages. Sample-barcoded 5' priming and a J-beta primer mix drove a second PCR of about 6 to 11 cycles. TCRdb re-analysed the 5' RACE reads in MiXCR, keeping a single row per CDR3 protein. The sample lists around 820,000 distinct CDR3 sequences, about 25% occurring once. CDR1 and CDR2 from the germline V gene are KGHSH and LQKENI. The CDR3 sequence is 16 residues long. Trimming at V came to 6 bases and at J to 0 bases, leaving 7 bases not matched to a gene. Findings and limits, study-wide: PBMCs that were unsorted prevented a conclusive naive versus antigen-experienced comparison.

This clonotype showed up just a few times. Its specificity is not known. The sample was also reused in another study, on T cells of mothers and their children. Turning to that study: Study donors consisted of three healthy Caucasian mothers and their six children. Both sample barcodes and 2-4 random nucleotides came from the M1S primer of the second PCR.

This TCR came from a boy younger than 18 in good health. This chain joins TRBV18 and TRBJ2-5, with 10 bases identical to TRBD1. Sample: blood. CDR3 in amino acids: CASSRSGTGDQETQYF. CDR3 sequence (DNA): TGTGCCAGCTCTCGATCCGGGACAGGGGACCAAGAGACCCAGTACTTC.